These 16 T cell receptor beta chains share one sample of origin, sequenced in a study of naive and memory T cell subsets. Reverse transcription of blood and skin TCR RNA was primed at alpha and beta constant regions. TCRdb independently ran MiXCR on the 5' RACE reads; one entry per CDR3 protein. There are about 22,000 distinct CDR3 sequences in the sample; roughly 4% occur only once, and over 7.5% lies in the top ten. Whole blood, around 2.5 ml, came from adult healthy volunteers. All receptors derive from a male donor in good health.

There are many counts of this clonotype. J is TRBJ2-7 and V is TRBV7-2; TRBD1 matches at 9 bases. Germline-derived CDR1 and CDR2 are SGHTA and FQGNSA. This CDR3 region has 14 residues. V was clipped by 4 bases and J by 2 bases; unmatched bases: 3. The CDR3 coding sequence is TGTGCCAGCAGCTCCCGGGACAGGGCCTACGAGCAGTACTTC. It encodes CASSSRDRAYEQYF.

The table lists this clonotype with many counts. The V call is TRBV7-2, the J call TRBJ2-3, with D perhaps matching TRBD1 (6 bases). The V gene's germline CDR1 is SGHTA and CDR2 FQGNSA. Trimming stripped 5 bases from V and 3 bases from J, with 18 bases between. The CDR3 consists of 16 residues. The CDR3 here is CASSHRRTAATDTQYF. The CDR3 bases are TGTGCCAGCAGCCACAGGCGGACAGCGGCTACAGATACGCAGTATTTT. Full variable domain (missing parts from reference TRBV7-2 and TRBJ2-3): GAGVSQSPSNKVTEKGKDVELRCDPISGHTALYWYRQSLGQGLEFLIYFQGNSAPDKSGLPSDRFSAERTGGSVSTLTIQRTQQEDSAVYLCASSHRRTAATDTQYFGPGTRLTVL.

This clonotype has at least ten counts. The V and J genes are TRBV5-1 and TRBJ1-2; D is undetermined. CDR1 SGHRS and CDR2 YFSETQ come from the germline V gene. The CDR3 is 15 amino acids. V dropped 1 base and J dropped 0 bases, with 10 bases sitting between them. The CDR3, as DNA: TGCGCCAGCAGCTTGACGGTGGCAACTAACTATGGCTACACCTTC. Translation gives CASSLTVATNYGYTF.

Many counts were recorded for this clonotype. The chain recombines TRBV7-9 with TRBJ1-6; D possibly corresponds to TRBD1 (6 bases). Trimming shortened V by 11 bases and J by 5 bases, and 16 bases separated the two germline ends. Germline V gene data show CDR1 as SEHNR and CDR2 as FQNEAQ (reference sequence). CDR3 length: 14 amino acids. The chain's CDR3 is CAARGDNNNSPLHF. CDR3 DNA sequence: TGTGCCGCTCGGGGGGACAATAATAATTCACCCCTCCACTTT.

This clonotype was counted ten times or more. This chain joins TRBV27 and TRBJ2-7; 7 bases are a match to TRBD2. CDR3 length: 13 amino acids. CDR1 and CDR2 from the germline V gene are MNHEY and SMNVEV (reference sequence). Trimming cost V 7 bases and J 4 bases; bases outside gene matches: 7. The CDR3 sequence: CASTGASGYEQYF. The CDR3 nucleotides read TGTGCCAGCACCGGTGCTAGCGGATACGAGCAGTACTTC.

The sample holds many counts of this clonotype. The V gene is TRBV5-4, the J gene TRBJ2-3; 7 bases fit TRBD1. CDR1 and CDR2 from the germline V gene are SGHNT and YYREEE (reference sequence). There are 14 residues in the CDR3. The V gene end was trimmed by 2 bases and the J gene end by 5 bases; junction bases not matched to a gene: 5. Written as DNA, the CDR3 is TGTGCCAGCAGCTTTTCGACAGGGCAAGATACGCAGTATTTT. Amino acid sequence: CASSFSTGQDTQYF. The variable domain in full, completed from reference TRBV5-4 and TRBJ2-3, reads ETGVTQSPTHLIKTRGQQVTLRCSSQSGHNTVSWYQQALGQGPQFIFQYYREEENGRGNFPPRFSGLQFPNYSSELNVNALELDDSALYLCASSFSTGQDTQYFGPGTRLTVL.

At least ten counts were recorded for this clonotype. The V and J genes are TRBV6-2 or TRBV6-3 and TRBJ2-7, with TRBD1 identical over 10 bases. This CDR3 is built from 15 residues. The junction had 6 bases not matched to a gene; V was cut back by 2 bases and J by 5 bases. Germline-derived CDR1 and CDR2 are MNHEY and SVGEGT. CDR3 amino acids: CASSYAADRGHEQYF. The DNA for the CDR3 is TGTGCCAGCAGTTACGCCGCAGACAGGGGGCACGAGCAGTACTTC.

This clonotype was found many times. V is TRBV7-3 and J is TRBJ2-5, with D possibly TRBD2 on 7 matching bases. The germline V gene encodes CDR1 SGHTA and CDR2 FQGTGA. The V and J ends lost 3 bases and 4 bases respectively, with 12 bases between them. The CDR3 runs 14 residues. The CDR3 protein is CASSLTGGRETQYF. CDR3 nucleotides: TGTGCCAGCAGCTTGACCGGGGGGCGAGAGACCCAGTACTTC.

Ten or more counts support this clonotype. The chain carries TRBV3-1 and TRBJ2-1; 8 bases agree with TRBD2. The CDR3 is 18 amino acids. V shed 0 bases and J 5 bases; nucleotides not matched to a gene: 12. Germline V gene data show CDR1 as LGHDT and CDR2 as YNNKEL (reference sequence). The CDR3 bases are TGTGCCAGCAGCCAAGACAAAACTAGCGGCATACTAAACAATGAGCAGTTCTTC. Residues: CASSQDKTSGILNNEQFF.

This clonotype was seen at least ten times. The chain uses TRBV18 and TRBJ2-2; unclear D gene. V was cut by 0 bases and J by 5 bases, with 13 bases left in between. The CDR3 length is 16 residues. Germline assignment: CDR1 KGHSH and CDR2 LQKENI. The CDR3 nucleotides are TGTGCCAGCTCACCACCGCTTAGCCTGGGGACCGGGGAGCTGTTTTTT. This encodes CASSPPLSLGTGELFF. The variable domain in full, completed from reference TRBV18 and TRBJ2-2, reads NAGVMQNPRHLVRRRGQEARLRCSPMKGHSHVYWYRQLPEEGLKFMVYLQKENIIDESGMPKERFSAEFPKEGPSILRIQQVVRGDSAAYFCASSPPLSLGTGELFFGEGSRLTVL.

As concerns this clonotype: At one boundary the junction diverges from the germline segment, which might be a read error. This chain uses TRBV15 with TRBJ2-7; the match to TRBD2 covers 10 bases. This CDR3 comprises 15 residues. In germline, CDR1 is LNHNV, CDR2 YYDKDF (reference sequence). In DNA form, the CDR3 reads TGTGCCGCCAGCAGAGAGGCTAGCGGGAGTTACGAGCAGTACTTC. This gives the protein CAASREASGSYEQYF.

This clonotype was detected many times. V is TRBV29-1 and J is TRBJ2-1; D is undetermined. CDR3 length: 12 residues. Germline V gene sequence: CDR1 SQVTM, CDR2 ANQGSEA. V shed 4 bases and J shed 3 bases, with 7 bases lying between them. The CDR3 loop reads CSVGGRYNEQFF. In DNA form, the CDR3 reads TGCAGCGTTGGTGGGCGCTACAATGAGCAGTTCTTC.

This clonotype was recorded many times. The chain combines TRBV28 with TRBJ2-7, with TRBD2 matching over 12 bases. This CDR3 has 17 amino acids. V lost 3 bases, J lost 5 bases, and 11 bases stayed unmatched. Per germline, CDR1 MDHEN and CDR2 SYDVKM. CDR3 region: CASSFLLAGGPGDEQYF. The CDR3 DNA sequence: TGTGCCAGCAGTTTTCTGCTAGCGGGAGGGCCAGGGGACGAGCAGTACTTC.

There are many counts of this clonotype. CDR3 nucleotide sequence: TGCAGTGCTAGAGATTATTGGGGACAGGTCATCAATCAGCCCCAGCATTTT. Translation gives CSARDYWGQVINQPQHF. The chain joins TRBV20-1 to TRBJ1-5; 8 bases agree with TRBD1. This CDR3 is built from 17 residues. CDR1 DFQATT and CDR2 SNEGSKA come from the germline V gene (reference sequence). Trimming cost V 0 bases and J 3 bases; bases outside gene matches: 10.

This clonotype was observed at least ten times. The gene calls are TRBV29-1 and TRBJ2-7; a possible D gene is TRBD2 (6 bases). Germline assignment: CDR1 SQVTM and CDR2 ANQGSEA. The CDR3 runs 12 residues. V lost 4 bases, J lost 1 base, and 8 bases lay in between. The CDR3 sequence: CSVAEGSYEQYF. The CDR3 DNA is TGCAGCGTTGCGGAGGGTTCCTACGAGCAGTACTTC.

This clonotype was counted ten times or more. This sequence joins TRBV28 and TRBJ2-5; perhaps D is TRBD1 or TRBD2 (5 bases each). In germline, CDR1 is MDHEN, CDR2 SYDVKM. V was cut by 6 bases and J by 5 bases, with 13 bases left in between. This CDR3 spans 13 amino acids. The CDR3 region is CASSGAGAETQYF. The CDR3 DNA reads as TGTGCCAGCAGCGGGGCGGGTGCGGAGACCCAGTACTTC.